Shown below are 19 T cell receptor beta chains from a single sample sequenced in a study of technical replicates of blood from a few donors. The assay was immunoSEQ multiplex PCR, and TCRdb's table has in-frame clones only and misses some. The sample comprises about 82,000 clones, just under 95% of which are singletons, and approximately 0.3% rests with the top ten. Material: T cells isolated from PBMCs. These receptor sequences come from a human donor in good health.

This clone was observed a single time. The V call is TRBV29-1, the J call TRBJ2-5, with 11 positions matching TRBD1. CDR1 and CDR2 (germline): SQVTM, ANQGSEA. The CDR3 covers 15 residues. The J segment lost 0 bases and the V segment lost 8 bases, leaving 8 bases of the junction unmatched. The CDR3 protein is CSPVGDRGYQETQYF. CDR3 DNA sequence: TGCAGCCCGGTCGGGGACAGGGGGTACCAAGAGACCCAGTACTTC.

The V and J genes are TRBV6-1 and TRBJ2-1; no definite D call. The V gene's germline CDR1 is MNHNS and CDR2 SASEGT. V was shortened by 3 bases and J by 2 bases, with 8 bases between the two germline ends. This CDR3 comprises 14 residues. This chain's CDR3 is CASSDSVTYNEQFF. In nucleotides, the CDR3 is TGTGCCAGCAGTGATTCAGTAACCTACAATGAGCAGTTCTTC.

The chain uses TRBV7-2 and TRBJ2-5, with 10 bases aligning to TRBD2. In germline, CDR1 is SGHTA, CDR2 FQGNSA. The CDR3 is 15 residues long. Unmatched junction bases numbered 5, after V lost 3 bases and J lost 4 bases. The CDR3 DNA follows: TGTGCCAGCAGCTTTCTAGCGGGAGCTACAGAGACCCAGTACTTC. Amino acid sequence: CASSFLAGATETQYF.

Regarding this clone: Other DNA sequences in this specimen translate into the identical CDR3. The chain joins TRBV7-9 to TRBJ1-5; the D is unclear. Between the trimmed V and J ends, which lost 4 bases and 1 base, there was a span of 5 bases. The CDR3 runs 13 residues. Germline CDR1 reads SEHNR; CDR2 reads FQNEAQ (reference sequence). The CDR3 loop is CASSSGSNQPQHF. The CDR3 bases are TGTGCCAGCAGCTCAGGAAGCAATCAGCCCCAGCATTTT. The entire variable domain, with the rest obtained from reference TRBV7-9 and TRBJ1-5, is as follows: DTGVSQNPRHKITKRGQNVTFRCDPISEHNRLYWYRQTLGQGPEFLTYFQNEAQLEKSRLLSDRFSAERPKGSFSTLEIQRTEQGDSAMYLCASSSGSNQPQHFGDGTRLSIL.

This chain uses TRBV7-6 with TRBJ2-1; the D gene is possibly TRBD2 (6 bases). V dropped 1 base and J dropped 4 bases, with 17 bases sitting between them. The CDR3 is made up of 17 amino acids. CDR1 and CDR2 from the germline V gene are SGHVS and FNYEAQ. CDR3 amino acids: CASSLVPPGALYNEQFF. The CDR3 DNA is TGTGCCAGCAGCTTAGTTCCTCCGGGAGCCCTTTACAATGAGCAGTTCTTC.

The chain is built from TRBV6-5 and TRBJ2-1; D possibly corresponds to TRBD2 (6 bases). V was shortened by 5 bases and J by 10 bases, with 15 bases between the two germline ends. The CDR3 runs 13 residues. The germline V gene encodes CDR1 MNHEY and CDR2 SVGAGI. The CDR3 loop reads CASSQTLLAEQFF. DNA for the CDR3: TGTGCCAGCAGTCAAACGCTACTAGCCGAGCAGTTCTTC.

The chain joins TRBV6-5 to TRBJ2-5; TRBD1 matches at 7 bases. CDR3 length equals 13 residues. Germline V gene sequence: CDR1 MNHEY, CDR2 SVGAGI. V gave up 7 bases and J gave up 4 bases; unmatched junction bases: 6. The CDR3 DNA is TGTGCCAGCACCCTGACAGGGAGAGAGACCCAGTACTTC. This encodes CASTLTGRETQYF.

The rearrangement links TRBV19 to TRBJ2-7, with D tentatively TRBD2 (6 bases). V was trimmed by 6 bases and J by 3 bases, leaving 12 bases between them. CDR1 is LNHDA, CDR2 SQIVND, per germline (reference sequence). The CDR3 is made up of 13 amino acids. The CDR3 coding sequence is TGTGCCAGTAGCGGGACTCAACTCTACGAGCAGTACTTC. This translates into CASSGTQLYEQYF.

The chain couples TRBV19 to TRBJ2-1; 12 bases are a match to TRBD2. The CDR3 has 13 residues. V lost 10 bases, J lost 8 bases, and 6 bases stayed unmatched. The V gene's germline CDR1 is LNHDA and CDR2 SQIVND (reference sequence). In DNA form, the CDR3 reads TGTGCCACCAGACTAGCGGGAGTCTATGAGCAGTTCTTC. This sequence encodes CATRLAGVYEQFF.

This clone was counted a single time. This chain links TRBV19 with TRBJ1-5; possible D gene TRBD1, 6 bases. Germline V CDR1 and CDR2: LNHDA, SQIVND (reference sequence). With 7 bases removed from V and 9 bases from J, the gap between germline ends came to 19 bases. The CDR3 spans 14 residues. CDR3 in DNA: TGTGCCAGTATTGGGGGGGCAGCCCTGGGGCCCCAGCATTTT. Translating it yields CASIGGAALGPQHF.

The rearrangement joins TRBV7-9 to TRBJ2-7; 10 bases are a match to TRBD1. V lost 7 bases, J lost 4 bases, and 7 bases stayed unmatched. The CDR3 extends over 14 amino acids. CDR1 is SEHNR, CDR2 FQNEAQ, per germline (reference sequence). For the CDR3, the DNA is TGTGCCAGCACACTGGGGACAGGGGAATACGAGCAGTACTTC. Translated: CASTLGTGEYEQYF.

CDR3 DNA sequence: TGTGCCAGCAGCTTAGACCCAGGGGTGGGCGAGCAGTACTTC. As protein: CASSLDPGVGEQYF. The chain combines TRBV11-3 with TRBJ2-7; TRBD1 is a possible D gene (6 bases). V lost 0 bases to trimming and J lost 6 bases, with 12 bases between them. The CDR3 runs 14 residues. CDR1 and CDR2 (germline): SGHNT, YENEEA.

The chain joins TRBV6-5 to TRBJ1-1, with D possibly being TRBD1 (5 bases). The CDR3 runs 15 residues. Trimming stripped 6 bases from V and 0 bases from J, with 14 bases between. The V gene's germline CDR1 is MNHEY and CDR2 SVGAGI. CDR3 nucleotides: TGTGCCAGCAGAGGGGCAGAAACCCTGAACACTGAAGCTTTCTTT. Residues: CASRGAETLNTEAFF.

As concerns this clone: Germline and junction disagree at one end, which may indicate a read error. This CDR3 reads CATSRERNQPQHF. As DNA, the CDR3 is TGTGCCACCAGCCGAGAGAGAAATCAGCCCCAGCATTTT. V and J are TRBV15 and TRBJ1-5; D gene ambiguous. The CDR3 spans 13 residues. Per germline, CDR1 LNHNV and CDR2 YYDKDF (reference sequence).

The genes are TRBV7-3 and TRBJ2-6; D is ambiguous. The germline gives CDR1 SGHTA, CDR2 FQGTGA. This CDR3 is 15 amino acids long. Trimming pared 7 bases from V and 1 base from J, leaving 11 bases between. The CDR3: CASTSFPSGANVLTF. The CDR3 nucleotides are TGTGCCAGCACCTCTTTTCCTTCTGGGGCCAACGTCCTGACTTTC.

This chain joins TRBV5-1 and TRBJ2-4, with D unresolved. The V gene lost 4 bases and the J gene lost 8 bases, with 16 bases spanning the gap. The CDR3 totals 14 residues. Looked up from germline, CDR1 is SGHRS and CDR2 is YFSETQ. CDR3 sequence: CASSVDLAEDIQYF. CDR3 nucleotide sequence: TGCGCCAGCAGCGTGGACCTTGCGGAAGACATTCAGTACTTC.

V and J are TRBV7-9 and TRBJ1-6; D is perhaps TRBD1 (5 bases). CDR3 size: 14 residues. The ends were cut back, 4 bases at V and 8 bases at J, with 12 bases in the middle. Germline V gene sequence: CDR1 SEHNR, CDR2 FQNEAQ (reference sequence). The CDR3 DNA is TGTGCCAGCAGCTACTTTGGGGGGGATTCACCCCTCCACTTT. Its translation: CASSYFGGDSPLHF.

This chain uses TRBV10-3 with TRBJ2-3; D is possibly TRBD2 (5 bases). Per germline, CDR1 ENHRY and CDR2 SYGVKD. This CDR3 has 17 amino acids. The V end lost 0 bases, the J end lost 3 bases, and 16 bases lay between the germline ends. CDR3 loop: CAISESPKRRVTDTQYF. The CDR3 DNA is TGTGCCATCAGTGAGTCCCCTAAGAGGCGGGTAACAGATACGCAGTATTTT.

The chain uses TRBV7-8 and TRBJ1-2; D not resolved. The germline gives CDR1 SGHVS, CDR2 FQNEAQ. V was cut by 5 bases and J by 8 bases, with 27 bases left in between. CDR3 size: 17 residues. The CDR3 protein is CASSPRDVRGPRGGYTF. The CDR3 coding sequence is TGTGCCAGCAGCCCTAGAGACGTTCGTGGCCCCCGCGGGGGCTACACCTTC. The full variable domain, with the rest looked up from reference TRBV7-8 and TRBJ1-2, is GAGVSQSPRYKVAKRGQDVALRCDPISGHVSLFWYQQALGQGPEFLTYFQNEAQLDKSGLPSDRFFAERPEGSVSTLKIQRTQQEDSAVYLCASSPRDVRGPRGGYTFGSGTRLTVV.